This T cell receptor (beta chain) appears in the sequencing data of a study of technical replicates of blood from a few donors. Between the trimmed V and J ends, which lost 8 bases and 7 bases, there was a span of 18 bases. The germline CDR1 and CDR2 sequences are MGHDK and SYGVNS. The CDR3 runs to 14 residues. Using immunoSEQ multiplex PCR, the repertoire was profiled, and TCRdb retains in-frame clones only, with some absent. The table records about 62,000 clones, approximately 89% of them present only once. The gene calls are TRBV25-1 and TRBJ1-5; TRBD1 might be the D (6 bases). The sequence came from a human donor in good health. Some clones in this sample may be carry-over from other donors' samples. Sequencing was carried out using PBMCs. This CDR3 is CASGSGTMRQPQHF. The CDR3 nucleotides read TGTGCCAGCGGCTCCGGGACAATGAGGCAGCCCCAGCATTTT.